The 27 T cell receptor beta chains listed next were all sequenced from one sample in a study of technical replicates of blood from several donors. This table comes from immunoSEQ multiplex PCR, and its TCRdb copy is limited to in-frame clones, with some not included. The data show under 50,000 clones, with over 95% seen just once and around 0.38% held by the top ten. Material for sequencing was T cells isolated from PBMCs. The receptor source for this set is a human donor in good health.

The CDR3 reads CASRDKALATYNEQFF. Written as DNA, the CDR3 is TGTGCCAGCAGAGACAAGGCCCTAGCAACCTACAATGAGCAGTTCTTC. J is TRBJ2-1 and V is TRBV4-2; weak D call: TRBD2 (5 bases). The CDR3 has 16 amino acids. The ends were cut back, 6 bases at V and 2 bases at J, with 17 bases in the middle. Germline assignment: CDR1 LGHNA and CDR2 YNFKEQ.

This rearrangement joins TRBV6-5 to TRBJ1-1; D is unresolved. Germline lookup yields CDR1 MNHEY and CDR2 SVGAGI. The CDR3 has 13 residues. V was pared by 6 bases and J by 2 bases, with 10 bases between. Here the CDR3 DNA reads TGTGCCAGCAGCCAGAGAGGTAACACTGAAGCTTTCTTT. Amino acid sequence: CASSQRGNTEAFF.

The CDR3 loop is CASRPDSYEQYF. Written as DNA, the CDR3 is TGTGCCAGCAGACCCGACAGCTACGAGCAGTACTTC. This rearrangement joins TRBV2 to TRBJ2-7, with a tentative D call TRBD1 (5 bases). The CDR3 loop spans 12 amino acids. V was cut by 6 bases and J by 3 bases, with 9 bases left in between. Looked up from germline, CDR1 is SNHLY and CDR2 is FYNNEI.

The sample holds one count of this clone. The chain has TRBV29-1 and TRBJ1-2; TRBD1 aligns across 7 bases. This CDR3 contains 14 residues. After removal of 8 bases from V and 8 bases from J, the junction contained 17 bases not matched to a gene. In germline, CDR1 is SQVTM, CDR2 ANQGSEA. The CDR3, as DNA: TGCAGCCCAAGTCTAAGACAGGGACTGGACGGCTACACCTTC. Protein product: CSPSLRQGLDGYTF. The variable domain in full, completed from reference TRBV29-1 and TRBJ1-2, reads SAVISQKPSRDICQRGTSLTIQCQVDSQVTMMFWYRQQPGQSLTLIATANQGSEATYESGFVIDKFPISRPNLTFSTLTVSNMSPEDSSIYLCSPSLRQGLDGYTFGSGTRLTVV.

The genes are TRBV9 and TRBJ1-1; D remains unclear. Between the trimmed V and J ends, which lost 3 bases and 6 bases, there was a span of 15 bases. The CDR3 extends over 14 amino acids. Germline V gene lookup returns CDR1 SGDLS and CDR2 YYNGEE. The CDR3 DNA reads TGTGCCAGCAGCGCCGGAGGTAACGGCCCTGAAGCTTTCTTT. Translated, it gives CASSAGGNGPEAFF.

V is TRBV5-1 and J is TRBJ2-1; D remains unclear. There are 14 residues in the CDR3. V was cut by 5 bases and J by 4 bases, with 13 bases left in between. Germline V lookup: CDR1 SGHRS, CDR2 YFSETQ. CDR3 coding DNA: TGCGCCAGCAGGTGGTCGGGTGGATACAATGAGCAGTTCTTC. Encoded protein: CASRWSGGYNEQFF.

The chain employs TRBV11-2 and TRBJ1-1, with 7 bases lining up with TRBD1. CDR1 and CDR2 from the germline V gene are SGHAT and FQNNGV. J was trimmed by 4 bases and V by 6 bases; bases with no gene match: 14. The CDR3 loop spans 16 amino acids. The CDR3 nucleotides read TGTGCCAGCAGAATTGGGACAGCAGGTGTGGGCACTGAAGCTTTCTTT. Its translation is CASRIGTAGVGTEAFF.

The CDR3 here is CASSSGQMQETQYF. The CDR3 nucleotides are TGTGCCAGCAGCTCAGGACAGATGCAAGAGACCCAGTACTTC. The chain carries TRBV7-2 and TRBJ2-5, with D maybe TRBD1 (6 bases). This CDR3 region has 14 residues. Germline values: CDR1 SGHTA, CDR2 FQGNSA. V was shortened by 4 bases and J by 2 bases, with 11 bases between the two germline ends.

CDR3 residues: CAWSVADTDTQYF. In DNA form, the CDR3 reads TGTGCCTGGAGTGTGGCAGACACAGATACGCAGTATTTT. The chain recombines TRBV30 with TRBJ2-3, with D unresolved. V lost 0 bases to trimming and J lost 2 bases, with 6 bases between them. The CDR3 is 13 amino acids. In germline, CDR1 is GTSNPN, CDR2 SVGIG (reference sequence).

V gene TRBV30 combines with J gene TRBJ1-2; tentatively, D is TRBD1 (6 bases). The V gene lost 0 bases and the J gene lost 6 bases, with 8 bases spanning the gap. The germline CDR1 and CDR2 sequences are GTSNPN and SVGIG (reference sequence). CDR3 size: 12 residues. In nucleotides, the CDR3 is TGTGCCTGGAGTGTGGGGGCGCATGGCTACACCTTC. Amino acids: CAWSVGAHGYTF. Supplemented by reference TRBV30 and TRBJ1-2, the full variable domain reads SQTIHQWPATLVQPVGSPLSLECTVEGTSNPNLYWYRQAAGRGLQLLFYSVGIGQISSEVPQNLSASRPQDRQFILSSKKLLLSDSGFYLCAWSVGAHGYTFGSGTRLTVV.

The rearrangement joins TRBV9 to TRBJ2-3; 10 positions match TRBD2. V gave up 3 bases and J gave up 9 bases; unmatched junction bases: 4. The CDR3 has 13 amino acids. Germline-derived CDR1 and CDR2 are SGDLS and YYNGEE. The CDR3 loop is CASSASGRGTQYF. For the CDR3, the DNA is TGTGCCAGCAGCGCGAGCGGGAGGGGGACGCAGTATTTT.

The chain joins TRBV9 to TRBJ2-7, with 8 bases lining up with TRBD2. The germline V gene has CDR1 SGDLS and CDR2 YYNGEE. V shed 5 bases, J shed 5 bases, and the junction held 9 bases outside the gene matches. This CDR3 is built from 14 residues. The CDR3 region is CASRESGSHDEQYF. The CDR3 nucleotides are TGTGCCAGCAGGGAAAGCGGGAGTCACGACGAGCAGTACTTC.

The rearrangement links TRBV28 to TRBJ2-7; 12 bases align to TRBD1. Germline V gene data show CDR1 as MDHEN and CDR2 as SYDVKM. This CDR3 is built from 15 residues. Trimming at V came to 6 bases and at J to 2 bases, leaving 5 bases not matched to a gene. For the CDR3, the DNA is TGTGCCAGCAGGGACCGGGACAGGGGGCCCTACGAGCAGTACTTC. This sequence encodes CASRDRDRGPYEQYF.

The chain uses TRBV28 and TRBJ2-2; no definite D call. CDR1 and CDR2 (germline): MDHEN, SYDVKM. V lost 7 bases to trimming and J lost 3 bases, with 3 bases between them. The CDR3 length is 11 residues. The CDR3 DNA reads as TGTGCCAGCACTTACACCGGGGAGCTGTTTTTT. Translated: CASTYTGELFF.

The CDR3 coding sequence is TGTGCCAGCAGAAGCTCAGGGGCTGAAGCTTTCTTT. This gives the protein CASRSSGAEAFF. The chain has TRBV6-5 and TRBJ1-1, with a possible D match to TRBD1 (6 bases). The germline gives CDR1 MNHEY, CDR2 SVGAGI. Trimming pared 6 bases from V and 6 bases from J, leaving 11 bases between. This CDR3 has 12 amino acids.

The chain employs TRBV9 and TRBJ1-1; the match to TRBD1 covers 8 bases. The germline CDR1 and CDR2 sequences are SGDLS and YYNGEE. There are 15 residues in the CDR3. Germline trimming cut 3 bases from V and 0 bases from J; bases unmatched to any gene: 4. CDR3 sequence: CASSGSTGVNTEAFF. Written as DNA, the CDR3 is TGTGCCAGCAGCGGATCGACAGGGGTGAACACTGAAGCTTTCTTT.

The genes are TRBV7-2 and TRBJ2-7; 8 bases match TRBD2. Germline CDR1 reads SGHTA; CDR2 reads FQGNSA. V dropped 0 bases and J dropped 6; count of bases not matched to a gene: 4. The CDR3 is 14 amino acids. In nucleotides, the CDR3 is TGTGCCAGCAGCTTAGCCTCCGGGACTAGCGAGCAGTACTTC. It codes for CASSLASGTSEQYF.

The chain has TRBV2 and TRBJ1-1; no clear D. V lost 2 bases, J lost 8 bases, and 9 bases lay in between. Germline V gene data show CDR1 as SNHLY and CDR2 as FYNNEI. This CDR3 has 12 residues. The DNA of the CDR3 is TGTGCCAGCAGTGAACAGCTCGGGGAAGCTTTCTTT. This sequence encodes CASSEQLGEAFF.

The chain has TRBV7-2 and TRBJ1-1; 7 nucleotides align to TRBD1. Germline V gene data show CDR1 as SGHTA and CDR2 as FQGNSA. The CDR3 is 14 residues long. V shed 2 bases, J shed 4 bases, and the junction held 4 bases outside the gene matches. The CDR3, as DNA: TGTGCCAGCAGCTTACAGGGGGTCGGCACTGAAGCTTTCTTT. Protein product: CASSLQGVGTEAFF. Variable domain in full (rest from reference TRBV7-2 and TRBJ1-1): GAGVSQSPSNKVTEKGKDVELRCDPISGHTALYWYRQSLGQGLEFLIYFQGNSAPDKSGLPSDRFSAERTGGSVSTLTIQRTQQEDSAVYLCASSLQGVGTEAFFGQGTRLTVV.

The DNA of the CDR3 is TGTGCCAGTACTAGCGGGAGGAGCTCCTACAATGAGCAGTTCTTC. Protein product: CASTSGRSSYNEQFF. The J gene is TRBJ2-1, the V gene TRBV19, with 11 bases that match TRBD2. V lost 7 bases and J lost 0; bases outside the gene matches: 2. Germline V gene data show CDR1 as LNHDA and CDR2 as SQIVND (reference sequence). The CDR3 runs 15 residues. Using reference TRBV19 and TRBJ2-1 for the parts outside the CDR3, the full variable domain is DGGITQSPKYLFRKEGQNVTLSCEQNLNHDAMYWYRQDPGQGLRLIYYSQIVNDFQKGDIAEGYSVSREKKESFPLTVTSAQKNPTAFYLCASTSGRSSYNEQFFGPGTRLTVL.

This clone was counted once. The chain uses TRBV5-1 and TRBJ2-1; 7 nucleotides line up with TRBD2. The CDR3 loop spans 12 amino acids. The V and J ends lost 3 bases and 6 bases, in that order; junction bases with no gene match: 0. Germline loops: CDR1 SGHRS, CDR2 YFSETQ. The CDR3 nucleotides are TGCGCCAGCAGCTGGACTAGCAATGAGCAGTTCTTC. Protein: CASSWTSNEQFF.

This chain uses TRBV11-2 with TRBJ1-1; D may be TRBD1 (5 bases). The germline gives CDR1 SGHAT, CDR2 FQNNGV. The V end was cut by 2 bases, the J end by 4 bases, with 11 bases between. The CDR3 consists of 14 residues. CDR3 sequence: CASSLRRGGTEAFF. CDR3 nucleotides: TGTGCCAGCAGCTTAAGGCGGGGGGGCACTGAAGCTTTCTTT.

V and J are TRBV4-1 and TRBJ2-1; 7 bases fit TRBD1. The V gene's germline CDR1 is MGHRA and CDR2 YSYEKL. There are 17 residues in the CDR3. Trimming at V came to 1 base and at J to 6 bases, leaving 12 bases not matched to a gene. The CDR3: CASSQGGQSIRGNEQFF. The DNA for the CDR3 is TGCGCCAGCAGCCAAGGGGGACAGTCTATTCGAGGCAATGAGCAGTTCTTC.

The rearrangement uses TRBV11-3 and TRBJ1-1, with 9 bases fitting TRBD1. The CDR3 extends over 15 amino acids. V lost 5 bases, J lost 0 bases, and 4 bases stayed unmatched. Germline values: CDR1 SGHNT, CDR2 YENEEA. CDR3 amino acids: CASSGRTGVNTEAFF. The CDR3, as DNA: TGTGCCAGCAGCGGCCGGACAGGGGTGAACACTGAAGCTTTCTTT.

This chain joins TRBV4-2 and TRBJ2-3, with D perhaps matching TRBD2 (6 bases). The V and J ends lost 0 bases and 2 bases respectively, with 15 bases between them. Germline-derived CDR1 and CDR2 are LGHNA and YNFKEQ. This CDR3 contains 17 residues. CDR3 sequence (DNA): TGTGCCAGCAGCCAAGAAGGTAGCGGAGCCGTCACAGATACGCAGTATTTT. This sequence encodes CASSQEGSGAVTDTQYF.

The V gene is TRBV4-2, the J gene TRBJ1-2, with TRBD1 matching 8 bases. Unmatched junction bases numbered 4, after V lost 0 bases and J lost 4 bases. Germline lookup yields CDR1 LGHNA and CDR2 YNFKEQ. The CDR3 is 15 residues long. The chain's CDR3 is CASSQDRGQGYGYTF. In DNA form, the CDR3 reads TGTGCCAGCAGCCAAGACAGGGGGCAAGGCTATGGCTACACCTTC.

V is TRBV9 and J is TRBJ2-3; 12 nucleotides match TRBD2. The CDR3 covers 16 residues. CDR1 is SGDLS and CDR2 is YYNGEE in the germline V gene. With V trimmed by 2 bases and J by 3 bases, 4 bases remained unmatched. This CDR3 is CASSVRLAGVTDTQYF. Here the CDR3 DNA reads TGTGCCAGCAGCGTGAGACTAGCGGGAGTGACAGATACGCAGTATTTT.